One sample yielded the 9 T cell receptor beta chains listed below, sequenced in a study of blood T cells in healthy people across ages. The second PCR ran about 6 to 11 cycles with a sample-barcoded 5' primer and J-beta primers. One entry per CDR3 protein results from TCRdb running MiXCR on the 5' RACE reads. The sample shows approximately 780,000 distinct CDR3 sequences, 20% to 30% of them seen only once. This same sample was also taken into another study, of T cells of mothers and their children.

Sequenced: blood. The source of these receptors is a boy between 5 and 17 years old in good health.

This clonotype was seen only a few times. V is TRBV6-1 and J is TRBJ2-7; 7 bases map to TRBD2. From germline, CDR1 is MNHNS and CDR2 SASEGT. The CDR3 covers 15 residues. V lost 8 bases and J lost 1; bases outside the gene matches: 11. The CDR3 bases are TGTGCCAGCGAGCGGGGTGGATTATGGTCCTACGAGCAGTACTTC. Residues: CASERGGLWSYEQYF.

The V gene is TRBV10-3, the J gene TRBJ2-7, with 9 bases fitting TRBD1. The CDR3 length is 15 residues. CDR1 ENHRY and CDR2 SYGVKD come from the germline V gene. V trimming: 0 bases; J trimming: 2 bases; junction bases outside the gene matches: 2. The CDR3 here is CAISESRTGAYEQYF. CDR3 bases: TGTGCCATCAGTGAGTCCAGGACAGGGGCCTACGAGCAGTACTTC.

In this sample, this clonotype turned up a few times. The chain combines TRBV10-3 with TRBJ2-7; D is ambiguous. CDR1 is ENHRY, CDR2 SYGVKD, per germline. This CDR3 region has 14 residues. V was shortened by 3 bases and J by 2 bases, with 11 bases between the two germline ends. CDR3 nucleotides: TGTGCCATCAGTGATGTAGGCAAGACCTACGAGCAGTACTTC. Residues: CAISDVGKTYEQYF.

This clonotype appeared a single time. The CDR3 is CSVTRTSGPTDTQYF. The DNA of the CDR3 is TGCAGCGTAACCCGGACTAGCGGACCCACAGATACGCAGTATTTT. The chain joins TRBV29-1 to TRBJ2-3; the match to TRBD2 covers 10 bases. Germline CDR1 SQVTM, CDR2 ANQGSEA. V gave up 6 bases and J gave up 2 bases; unmatched junction bases: 8. The CDR3 length is 15 residues.

This clonotype was observed a few times. The V and J genes are TRBV12-3 or TRBV12-4 and TRBJ2-5, with 8 bases lining up with TRBD2. The V and J ends lost 7 bases and 5 bases, in that order; junction bases with no gene match: 12. The CDR3 extends over 15 amino acids. CDR3 loop: CASMGQRGSKETQYF. The CDR3 nucleotides are TGTGCCAGCATGGGGCAGCGGGGGTCCAAGGAGACCCAGTACTTC.

This clonotype occurred a few times. One end of the junction does not line up with germline, which may come from a read error. The rearrangement joins TRBV7-2 to TRBJ2-5; D is unclear. In germline, CDR1 is SGHTA, CDR2 FQGNSA. The CDR3 is 11 amino acids. The CDR3 nucleotides are TGTGCCAACAGCTCCCAAGAGACCCAGTACTTC. Amino acid sequence: CANSSQETQYF. The whole variable domain, remainder taken from reference TRBV7-2 and TRBJ2-5, is GAGVSQSPSNKVTEKGKDVELRCDPISGHTALYWYRQSLGQGLEFLIYFQGNSAPDKSGLPSDRFSAERTGGSVSTLTIQRTQQEDSAVYLCANSSQETQYFGPGTRLLVL.

This clonotype was detected only a few times. This chain connects TRBV29-1 to TRBJ2-5; TRBD2 agrees at 7 bases. The last part of the DNA fits TRBJ2-1 better; the J call may be wrong. This CDR3 spans 14 amino acids. The germline V gene has CDR1 SQVTM and CDR2 ANQGSEA. The DNA for the CDR3 is TGCAGCGTTGAAAGGGCTAGCGGAGGCGTTGAGCAGTTCTTC. Translating gives CSVERASGGVEQFF.

This clonotype has only a few counts. The CDR3 sequence: CASGRGQGAYNEQFF. Written as DNA, the CDR3 is TGTGCCAGCGGCCGTGGGCAGGGGGCATACAATGAGCAGTTCTTC. The genes are TRBV6-6 and TRBJ2-5; 8 bases line up with TRBD1. The closer fit of TRBJ2-1 to the DNA end suggests the J call may be wrong. Germline CDR1 reads MNHNY; CDR2 reads SVGAGI (reference sequence). This CDR3 region has 15 residues.

V and J are TRBV2 and TRBJ2-2; D is possibly TRBD2 (5 bases). Between the trimmed V and J ends, which lost 6 bases and 7 bases, there was a span of 12 bases. CDR3 size: 13 residues. The germline CDR1 and CDR2 sequences are SNHLY and FYNNEI. As DNA, the CDR3 is TGTGCCAGCAGGGAGTGGGAGCACGGGGAGCTGTTTTTT. Translation: CASREWEHGELFF.